The 14 T cell receptor beta chains in this list originate from one sample, sequenced in a study of graft-versus-host responses after intestinal transplantation. Clones were sequenced by immunoSEQ multiplex PCR, and TCRdb holds only the in-frame ones, with some missing. The table has around 69,000 clones, around 90% seen once; the top ten hold less than 5%. Their antigen targets remain unknown. Sequences were derived from unstimulated CD8+ T cells sorted from spleen or lymph node cells, sampled before transplant. Source of these receptors: a human donor who was the organ donor for an intestinal transplant.

The chain recombines TRBV27 with TRBJ2-1, with 9 nucleotides matching TRBD1. The germline CDR1 and CDR2 sequences are MNHEY and SMNVEV (reference sequence). This CDR3 is built from 17 residues. V lost 1 base to trimming and J lost 9 bases; unmatched junction nucleotides: 13. DNA of the CDR3: TGTGCCAGCAGTTTATTTAAAGGGACAGGGAGGGGCATTGAGCAGTTCTTC. This codes for CASSLFKGTGRGIEQFF.

The chain uses TRBV7-6 and TRBJ2-1; weak D call: TRBD2 (6 bases). The germline V gene encodes CDR1 SGHVS and CDR2 FNYEAQ. The CDR3 spans 13 residues. Trimming stripped 1 base from V and 9 bases from J, with 10 bases between. CDR3 in DNA: TGTGCCAGCAGCTTAGGACGGGGGAGTGAGCAGTTCTTC. Residues: CASSLGRGSEQFF.

The rearrangement uses TRBV5-1 and TRBJ1-1; D is perhaps TRBD1 (6 bases). Trimming took off 6 bases at V and 0 bases at J, with 15 bases between the two ends. Germline CDR1 and CDR2: SGHRS and YFSETQ. The CDR3 contains 15 residues. The CDR3, as DNA: TGCGCCAGCACCTTACAGGGATTGATGAACACTGAAGCTTTCTTT. Translating it yields CASTLQGLMNTEAFF. Variable domain in full (rest from reference TRBV5-1 and TRBJ1-1): KAGVTQTPRYLIKTRGQQVTLSCSPISGHRSVSWYQQTPGQGLQFLFEYFSETQRNKGNFPGRFSGRQFSNSRSEMNVSTLELGDSALYLCASTLQGLMNTEAFFGQGTRLTVV.

This clone was found once. V usage is TRBV29-1 and J usage is TRBJ2-1; TRBD2 agrees at 8 bases. This CDR3 contains 13 residues. V gave up 7 bases and J gave up 9 bases; unmatched junction bases: 11. From germline, CDR1 is SQVTM and CDR2 ANQGSEA. CDR3 nucleotides: TGCAGCGCAACCGGGACTAGTATAAGTGAGCAGTTCTTC. Amino acids: CSATGTSISEQFF.

This chain joins TRBV6-6 and TRBJ2-2; 7 bases match TRBD1. V lost 5 bases, J lost 4 bases, and 4 bases stayed unmatched. CDR1 and CDR2 from the germline V gene are MNHNY and SVGAGI (reference sequence). The length of the CDR3 is 14 residues. The CDR3 region is CASSRDRITGELFF. The CDR3 DNA reads as TGTGCCAGCAGTCGGGACAGAATCACCGGGGAGCTGTTTTTT.

The V gene is TRBV6-6, the J gene TRBJ2-1; D not certain. V was trimmed by 0 bases and J by 1 base, leaving 10 bases between them. Germline V lookup: CDR1 MNHNY, CDR2 SVGAGI (reference sequence). This CDR3 region has 16 residues. The CDR3 here is CASSYSRTVSYNEQFF. The CDR3 region has the DNA TGTGCCAGCAGTTACTCGAGAACCGTATCCTACAATGAGCAGTTCTTC.

The chain employs TRBV11-2 and TRBJ2-2; 9 positions agree with TRBD1. The V gene end was trimmed by 5 bases and the J gene end by 3 bases; junction bases not matched to a gene: 7. The CDR3 loop spans 16 amino acids. Germline V CDR1 and CDR2: SGHAT, FQNNGV. CDR3 nucleotides: TGTGCCAGCAGCCCAACAGGGGGCGATGACACCGGGGAGCTGTTTTTT. This sequence encodes CASSPTGGDDTGELFF.

The CDR3 is CATSRTSGGSDTQYF. The CDR3, as DNA: TGTGCCACCAGCAGAACTAGCGGGGGATCGGATACGCAGTATTTT. V is TRBV15 and J is TRBJ2-3; 11 nucleotides agree with TRBD2. Germline CDR1 reads LNHNV; CDR2 reads YYDKDF (reference sequence). J was trimmed by 6 bases and V by 2 bases; bases with no gene match: 4. The CDR3 runs to 15 residues.

J is TRBJ1-1 and V is TRBV4-1; 7 bases align to TRBD1. Unmatched junction bases numbered 9, after V lost 3 bases and J lost 5 bases. This CDR3 spans 15 amino acids. Per germline, CDR1 MGHRA and CDR2 YSYEKL. The CDR3 sequence: CASSQVKAGGTEAFF. CDR3 nucleotide sequence: TGCGCCAGCAGCCAGGTCAAAGCAGGGGGGACTGAAGCTTTCTTT.

This chain uses TRBV29-1 with TRBJ2-7; no firm D call. Trimming stripped 6 bases from V and 7 bases from J, with 13 bases between. Germline CDR1 reads SQVTM; CDR2 reads ANQGSEA. The CDR3 is made up of 11 amino acids. CDR3 nucleotides: TGCAGCGTCATACAAGATGGGGAGCAGTACGTC. Protein product: CSVIQDGEQYV.

The chain links TRBV2 to TRBJ1-5; weak D call: TRBD1 (5 bases). The CDR3 sequence is 14 residues long. Germline CDR1 SNHLY, CDR2 FYNNEI. With 6 bases removed from V and 6 bases from J, the gap between germline ends came to 15 bases. The CDR3 loop is CASRKGRGFQPQHF. The CDR3, as DNA: TGTGCCAGCAGGAAGGGGAGGGGTTTTCAGCCCCAGCATTTT. Drawing the rest from reference TRBV2 and TRBJ1-5, the complete variable domain is EPEVTQTPSHQVTQMGQEVILRCVPISNHLYFYWYRQILGQKVEFLVSFYNNEISEKSEIFDDQFSVERPDGSNFTLKIRSTKLEDSAMYFCASRKGRGFQPQHFGDGTRLSIL.

The chain carries TRBV19 and TRBJ1-1; D is perhaps TRBD1 (5 bases). Per germline, CDR1 LNHDA and CDR2 SQIVND (reference sequence). This CDR3 comprises 16 residues. V gave up 3 bases and J gave up 0 bases, with 14 bases separating them. In nucleotides, the CDR3 is TGTGCCAGTAGTATGCTTCGACAGACCATGAACACTGAAGCTTTCTTT. Amino acid sequence: CASSMLRQTMNTEAFF.

The gene calls are TRBV6-6 and TRBJ2-7, with 7 bases that match TRBD1. The CDR3 has 14 residues. Germline CDR1 and CDR2: MNHNY and SVGAGI (reference sequence). The J segment lost 3 bases and the V segment lost 6 bases, leaving 8 bases of the junction unmatched. This chain's CDR3 is CASSGQGGSYEQYV. DNA for the CDR3: TGTGCCAGCAGCGGGCAAGGGGGCAGCTACGAGCAGTACGTC.

This clone occurred a few times. The chain employs TRBV19 and TRBJ1-6; tentatively, D is TRBD1 (5 bases). Trimming removed 3 bases from V and 9 bases from J, with 18 bases in between. Germline loops: CDR1 LNHDA, CDR2 SQIVND (reference sequence). This CDR3 has 16 residues. DNA for the CDR3: TGTGCCAGTAGTATTTTTTTCCGATGGGGCCGTTCACCCCTCCACTTT. This codes for CASSIFFRWGRSPLHF.